This T cell receptor (beta chain) appears in the sequencing data of a study of early T cells in non-severe SARS-CoV-2 infection. Study context: Bulk RNA from unsorted whole blood was sequenced; chains were unpaired.

Individual cDNA molecules carried attached unique molecular identifiers. TCRdb re-derived calls from the 5' RACE reads in MiXCR, one entry per CDR3 protein. The sample lists around 64,000 distinct CDR3 sequences, around 13% occurring once. The CDR3 runs 13 residues. From germline, CDR1 is SQVTM and CDR2 ANQGSEA. In this sample, this clonotype turned up many times. The germline gene is not matched at one end of the junction; a read error may be the cause. Sequences were derived from whole blood, sampled at baseline. The receptor was derived from an adult who was a healthcare worker with PCR-confirmed SARS-CoV-2 infection or an uninfected control (not recorded which). The chain uses TRBV29-1 and TRBJ1-1; 8 bases match TRBD1. As DNA, the CDR3 is TGCAGCGTAGAAGGACAGGGTGAGGCTGAAGCTTTCTTT. Amino acids: CSVEGQGEAEAFF.